These 22 T cell receptor beta chains share one sample of origin, sequenced in a study of blood T cell repertoires in COVID-19. Profiling relied on immunoSEQ multiplex PCR, and the TCRdb table lists in-frame clones only, not all of them. The data contain over 15,000 clones, 80% to 90% of them singletons. Sequencing input: peripheral blood. The receptors here all came from a man older than 75 with active COVID-19.

As concerns this clone: At the DNA level, this CDR3 is encoded by other sequences in the same sample as well. The rearrangement uses TRBV10-1 and TRBJ2-2; 9 bases fit TRBD1. Germline CDR1 and CDR2: WNHNN and SYGVQD (reference sequence). CDR3 length equals 14 residues. V lost 5 bases and J lost 7; bases outside the gene matches: 5. The CDR3 reads CASSPGQGVGELFF. CDR3 nucleotide sequence: TGCGCCAGCAGTCCGGGACAGGGAGTCGGGGAGCTGTTTTTT.

The chain joins TRBV6-2 or TRBV6-3 to TRBJ1-2; 7 bases match TRBD1. The CDR3 totals 12 residues. CDR1 and CDR2 from the germline V gene are MNHEY and SVGEGT. The J segment lost 8 bases and the V segment lost 2 bases, leaving 2 bases of the junction unmatched. The DNA for the CDR3 is TGTGCCAGCAGTTACACAGGGGTCGGCTACACCTTC. Its translation: CASSYTGVGYTF.

This chain links TRBV19 with TRBJ2-2; D may be TRBD1 (5 bases). Germline loops: CDR1 LNHDA, CDR2 SQIVND (reference sequence). The CDR3 extends over 16 amino acids. V was pared by 1 base and J by 0 bases, with 9 bases between. This chain's CDR3 is CASSIGSGSNTGELFF. In DNA form, the CDR3 reads TGTGCCAGTAGTATAGGCTCAGGGTCGAACACCGGGGAGCTGTTTTTT.

This clone was seen only once. This chain links TRBV29-1 with TRBJ2-7, with D maybe TRBD1 (5 bases). V was pared by 4 bases and J by 2 bases, with 9 bases between. Germline V gene sequence: CDR1 SQVTM, CDR2 ANQGSEA. The CDR3 is 12 residues long. CDR3: CSVVAGTYEQYF. The CDR3 nucleotides read TGCAGCGTTGTAGCAGGGACCTACGAGCAGTACTTC.

The chain carries TRBV27 and TRBJ2-1, with 10 nucleotides matching TRBD2. Trimming removed 5 bases from V and 4 bases from J; junction bases left unmatched: 5. Per germline, CDR1 MNHEY and CDR2 SMNVEV (reference sequence). The length of the CDR3 is 15 residues. CDR3 loop: CASSGLADLYNEQFF. DNA of the CDR3: TGTGCCAGCAGTGGACTAGCGGATTTATACAATGAGCAGTTCTTC.

The chain links TRBV18 to TRBJ2-2; 8 bases map to TRBD1. The V segment lost 4 bases and the J segment 1 base; nucleotides outside the gene matches: 2. This CDR3 spans 15 amino acids. Germline CDR1 KGHSH, CDR2 LQKENI. CDR3 DNA sequence: TGTGCCAGCTCACTGGGACAGGTGAACACCGGGGAGCTGTTTTTT. It codes for CASSLGQVNTGELFF.

This chain joins TRBV11-2 and TRBJ2-7; tentatively, D is TRBD2 (6 bases). Trimming removed 1 base at V and 4 bases at J, with 11 bases between. This CDR3 is 14 amino acids long. Germline V gene sequence: CDR1 SGHAT, CDR2 FQNNGV. The CDR3 protein is CASSLGGIGYEQYF. DNA for the CDR3: TGTGCCAGCAGCTTAGGCGGGATCGGATACGAGCAGTACTTC.

This clone is labeled as medium-sized (0.01 to 0.1%). The chain has TRBV13 and TRBJ1-2; TRBD1 aligns across 8 bases. This CDR3 comprises 14 residues. Germline V lookup: CDR1 PRHDT, CDR2 FYEKMQ (reference sequence). Trimming took 8 bases from V and 2 from J; bases not matched to a gene: 7. CDR3 DNA sequence: TGTGCCAGCTCTGGGACAGGCATAAACTATGGCTACACCTTC. Its protein is CASSGTGINYGYTF.

This clone was found a few times. The chain links TRBV7-6 to TRBJ2-2; the D gene is possibly TRBD1 (5 bases). The CDR3 sequence is 14 residues long. Germline V gives CDR1 SGHVS, CDR2 FNYEAQ. Trimming cost V 5 bases and J 3 bases, with 10 bases left between them. The CDR3 here is CASSPGSYTGELFF. DNA for the CDR3: TGTGCCAGCAGCCCAGGGTCCTACACCGGGGAGCTGTTTTTT.

The chain has TRBV20-1 and TRBJ1-5; 9 nucleotides agree with TRBD1. The germline gives CDR1 DFQATT, CDR2 SNEGSKA (reference sequence). V dropped 3 bases and J dropped 3; count of bases not matched to a gene: 9. The CDR3 is made up of 16 amino acids. The CDR3 region is CSASLPQGATNQPQHF. The CDR3 DNA is TGCAGTGCTAGTTTGCCACAGGGGGCTACCAATCAGCCCCAGCATTTT.

J is TRBJ2-7 and V is TRBV6-6, with 8 bases identical to TRBD1. Trimming removed 6 bases from V and 6 bases from J; junction bases left unmatched: 10. The germline V gene encodes CDR1 MNHNY and CDR2 SVGAGI (reference sequence). The CDR3 sequence is 14 residues long. The DNA of the CDR3 is TGTGCCAGCAGCAAACCGGGACAGGTTGGCGAGCAGTACTTC. Translating gives CASSKPGQVGEQYF.

Of note for this clone: The sample has other DNA sequences that encode this CDR3 too. The chain uses TRBV7-8 and TRBJ2-7, with a tentative D call TRBD1 (5 bases). Germline V gene sequence: CDR1 SGHVS, CDR2 FQNEAQ. The CDR3 is 13 amino acids. V dropped 2 bases and J dropped 4 bases, with 9 bases sitting between them. In DNA, the CDR3 is TGTGCCAGCAGCTTACTGGGGCTGTACGAGCAGTACTTC. Residues: CASSLLGLYEQYF.

V gene TRBV5-1 combines with J gene TRBJ1-3, with 8 bases lining up with TRBD1. Germline trimming cut 3 bases from V and 0 bases from J; bases unmatched to any gene: 14. Germline V gives CDR1 SGHRS, CDR2 YFSETQ. The CDR3 is made up of 19 amino acids. This CDR3 reads CASSWTGGDRGPSGNTIYF. The CDR3 coding sequence is TGCGCCAGCAGCTGGACGGGAGGTGACAGGGGACCCTCTGGAAACACCATATATTTT.

As DNA, the CDR3 is TGTGCCAGTAGTATAAGCGGGCCTACCTACGAGCAGTACTTC. Translating gives CASSISGPTYEQYF. The chain links TRBV19 to TRBJ2-7; maybe TRBD2 (6 bases). CDR3 length: 14 amino acids. Deletions cut 2 bases from V and 2 bases from J, with 10 bases between. Germline values: CDR1 LNHDA, CDR2 SQIVND (reference sequence). Supplemented by reference TRBV19 and TRBJ2-7, the full variable domain reads DGGITQSPKYLFRKEGQNVTLSCEQNLNHDAMYWYRQDPGQGLRLIYYSQIVNDFQKGDIAEGYSVSREKKESFPLTVTSAQKNPTAFYLCASSISGPTYEQYFGPGTRLTVT.

V gene TRBV3-1 (or the pseudogene TRBV3-2) combines with J gene TRBJ1-4; D perhaps matches TRBD1 (5 bases). From germline, CDR1 is LGHDT and CDR2 YNNKEL (reference sequence). Deletions cut 4 bases from V and 2 bases from J, with 11 bases between. The length of the CDR3 is 15 residues. The CDR3 sequence is CASSPGGNTNEKLFF. CDR3 bases: TGTGCCAGCAGCCCTGGGGGGAATACTAATGAAAAACTGTTTTTT.

This rearrangement joins TRBV24-1 to TRBJ2-1, with 7 bases identical to TRBD2. The V and J ends lost 3 bases and 4 bases, in that order; junction bases with no gene match: 8. The V gene's germline CDR1 is KGHDR and CDR2 SFDVKD. The CDR3 contains 16 residues. Here the CDR3 DNA reads TGTGCCACCAGTGATACGGGCGGGAGCGGTTACAATGAGCAGTTCTTC. Its translation: CATSDTGGSGYNEQFF.

This clone is a singleton in its sample. Within the sample, other DNA sequences also encode this same CDR3. The V gene is TRBV5-1, the J gene TRBJ2-1; 10 bases map to TRBD2. Germline-derived CDR1 and CDR2 are SGHRS and YFSETQ. This CDR3 contains 16 residues. Trimming took 4 bases from V and 1 from J; bases not matched to a gene: 5. The CDR3 DNA sequence: TGCGCCAGCAGCCTGACTAGCGGGTCGTCCTACAATGAGCAGTTCTTC. Protein product: CASSLTSGSSYNEQFF.

The rearrangement uses TRBV28 and TRBJ1-5, with 9 bases identical to TRBD1. This CDR3 is built from 14 residues. Germline CDR1 is MDHEN and CDR2 is SYDVKM. Trimming at V came to 3 bases and at J to 4 bases, leaving 1 base not matched to a gene. In DNA form, the CDR3 reads TGTGCCAGCAGTTTCGGGACAGGGAATCAGCCCCAGCATTTT. This translates into CASSFGTGNQPQHF.

The chain's CDR3 is CASSEGGRVADTQYF. The DNA of the CDR3 is TGCGCCAGCAGTGAAGGCGGGAGGGTGGCAGATACGCAGTATTTT. The gene calls are TRBV10-1 and TRBJ2-3; 9 bases agree with TRBD2. Per germline, CDR1 WNHNN and CDR2 SYGVQD (reference sequence). The CDR3 loop spans 15 amino acids. The J segment lost 4 bases and the V segment lost 3 bases, leaving 5 bases of the junction unmatched.

V gene TRBV2 combines with J gene TRBJ1-6; 9 bases line up with TRBD1. Germline CDR1 is SNHLY and CDR2 is FYNNEI. Trimming took 0 bases from V and 7 from J; bases not matched to a gene: 1. This CDR3 region has 15 residues. This CDR3 is CASSEAGTGNSPLHF. Written as DNA, the CDR3 is TGTGCCAGCAGTGAAGCCGGGACAGGGAATTCACCCCTCCACTTT.

The chain links TRBV19 to TRBJ2-7, with 8 positions matching TRBD1. The V and J ends lost 4 bases and 3 bases, in that order; junction bases with no gene match: 2. Germline values: CDR1 LNHDA, CDR2 SQIVND (reference sequence). This CDR3 has 13 amino acids. The CDR3 bases are TGTGCCAGTAGTAGCGGACAGGGCTACGAGCAGTACTTC. This encodes CASSSGQGYEQYF. The full variable domain, with the rest looked up from reference TRBV19 and TRBJ2-7, is DGGITQSPKYLFRKEGQNVTLSCEQNLNHDAMYWYRQDPGQGLRLIYYSQIVNDFQKGDIAEGYSVSREKKESFPLTVTSAQKNPTAFYLCASSSGQGYEQYFGPGTRLTVT.

The chain employs TRBV5-4 and TRBJ1-3; possible D gene TRBD1, 5 bases. Germline V gene lookup returns CDR1 SGHNT and CDR2 YYREEE (reference sequence). Trimming removed 4 bases at V and 2 bases at J, with 16 bases between. The CDR3 is 16 amino acids. The CDR3 reads CASSGGGLGPGNTIYF. CDR3 nucleotide sequence: TGTGCCAGCAGCGGCGGGGGATTAGGGCCTGGAAACACCATATATTTT.